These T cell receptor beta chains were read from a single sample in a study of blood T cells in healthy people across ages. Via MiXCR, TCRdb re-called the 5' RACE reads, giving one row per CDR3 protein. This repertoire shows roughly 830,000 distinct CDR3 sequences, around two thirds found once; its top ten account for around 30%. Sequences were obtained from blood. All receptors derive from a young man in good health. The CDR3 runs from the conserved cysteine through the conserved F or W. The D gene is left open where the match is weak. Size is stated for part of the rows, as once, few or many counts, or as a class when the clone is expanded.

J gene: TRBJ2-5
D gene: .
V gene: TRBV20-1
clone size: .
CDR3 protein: CSALERTQYF
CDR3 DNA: TGCAGTGCCCTCGAGAGGACCCAGTACTTC

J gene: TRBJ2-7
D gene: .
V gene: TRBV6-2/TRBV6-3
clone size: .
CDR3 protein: CASSYSDGAYEQYF
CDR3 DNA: TGTGCCAGCAGTTACTCAGACGGAGCCTACGAGCAGTACTTC

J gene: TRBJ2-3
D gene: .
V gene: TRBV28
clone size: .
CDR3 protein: CASSLELLGSSTDTQYF
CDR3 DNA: TGTGCCAGCAGTTTAGAGCTACTCGGATCTAGCACAGATACGCAGTATTTT

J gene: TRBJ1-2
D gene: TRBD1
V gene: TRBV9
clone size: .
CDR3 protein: CASSVEGQGFYGYTF
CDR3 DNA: TGTGCCAGCAGCGTAGAGGGACAGGGATTCTATGGCTACACCTTC

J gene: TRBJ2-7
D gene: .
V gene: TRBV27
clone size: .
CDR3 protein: CASSLRGNYEQYF
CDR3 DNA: TGTGCCAGCAGTTTGCGGGGCAACTACGAGCAGTACTTC

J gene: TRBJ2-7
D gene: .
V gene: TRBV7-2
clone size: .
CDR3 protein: CASNTLGGRSSYEQYF
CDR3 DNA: TGTGCCAGCAACACTCTGGGGGGTCGAAGCTCCTACGAGCAGTACTTC

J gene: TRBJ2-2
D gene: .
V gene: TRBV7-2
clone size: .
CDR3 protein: CASSLNLGVPGELFF
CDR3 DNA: TGTGCCAGCAGCTTGAACTTAGGGGTTCCCGGGGAGCTGTTTTTT

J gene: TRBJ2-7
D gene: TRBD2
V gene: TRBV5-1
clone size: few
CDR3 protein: CASSMVSGGITLYEQYF
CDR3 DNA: TGCGCCAGCAGCATGGTTTCGGGGGGTATTACCCTCTACGAGCAGTACTTC

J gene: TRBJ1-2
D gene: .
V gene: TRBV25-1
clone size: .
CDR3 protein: CASSEYEPEGYTF
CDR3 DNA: TGTGCCAGCAGTGAATATGAACCTGAAGGCTACACCTTC

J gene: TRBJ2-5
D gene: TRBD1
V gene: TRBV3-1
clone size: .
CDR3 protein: CASSLGTGGPQETQYF
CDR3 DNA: TGTGCCAGCAGCCTTGGGACAGGGGGACCCCAAGAGACCCAGTACTTC

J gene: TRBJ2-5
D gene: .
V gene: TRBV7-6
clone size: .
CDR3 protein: CASSNGTPQETQYF
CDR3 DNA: TGTGCCAGCAGCAACGGGACTCCACAAGAGACCCAGTACTTC

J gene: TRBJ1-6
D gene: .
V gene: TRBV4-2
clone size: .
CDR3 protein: CASSQEVGGNHNSPLHF
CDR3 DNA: TGTGCCAGCAGCCAAGAGGTAGGAGGGAACCATAATTCACCCCTCCACTTT

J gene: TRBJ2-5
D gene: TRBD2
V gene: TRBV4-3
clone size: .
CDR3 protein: CASSQDPSGLAGGNQETQYF
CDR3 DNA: TGCGCCAGCAGCCAAGATCCATCAGGACTAGCGGGGGGGAACCAAGAGACCCAGTACTTC

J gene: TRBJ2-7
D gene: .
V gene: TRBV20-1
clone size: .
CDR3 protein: CSARDGISYEQYF
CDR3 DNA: TGCAGTGCTAGAGATGGAATCTCCTACGAGCAGTACTTC

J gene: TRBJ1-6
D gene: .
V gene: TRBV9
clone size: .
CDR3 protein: CASIVRGSPLHF
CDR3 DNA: TGTGCCAGCATTGTTAGGGGTTCACCCCTCCACTTT

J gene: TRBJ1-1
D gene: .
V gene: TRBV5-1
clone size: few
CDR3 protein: CASSWRGPLNTEAFF
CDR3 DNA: TGCGCCAGCAGCTGGCGGGGACCGCTGAACACTGAAGCTTTCTTT

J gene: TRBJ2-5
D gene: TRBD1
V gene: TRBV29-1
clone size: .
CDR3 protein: CSVEEQGIGETQYF
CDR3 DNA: TGCAGCGTTGAAGAACAGGGGATTGGGGAGACCCAGTACTTC

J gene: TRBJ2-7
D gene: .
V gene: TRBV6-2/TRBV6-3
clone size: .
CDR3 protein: CASSLWDSYEQYF
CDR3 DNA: TGTGCCAGCAGTTTGTGGGATTCCTACGAGCAGTACTTC

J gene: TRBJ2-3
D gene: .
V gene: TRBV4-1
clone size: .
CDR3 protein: CASSQGLGLSTDTQYF
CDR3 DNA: TGCGCCAGCAGCCAAGGTTTGGGACTTTCCACAGATACGCAGTATTTT

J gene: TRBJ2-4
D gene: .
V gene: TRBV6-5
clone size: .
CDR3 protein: CASSYSGGTAVAKNIQYF
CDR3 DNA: TGTGCCAGCAGTTACTCTGGGGGAACAGCGGTAGCCAAAAACATTCAGTACTTC

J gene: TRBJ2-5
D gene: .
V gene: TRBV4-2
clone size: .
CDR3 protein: CASSQVSGQETQYF
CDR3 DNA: TGTGCCAGCAGCCAAGTTTCAGGGCAAGAGACCCAGTACTTC

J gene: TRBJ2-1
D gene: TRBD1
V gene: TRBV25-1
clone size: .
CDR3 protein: CASSAGGQGWNEQFF
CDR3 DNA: TGTGCCAGCAGTGCCGGCGGACAGGGTTGGAATGAGCAGTTCTTC

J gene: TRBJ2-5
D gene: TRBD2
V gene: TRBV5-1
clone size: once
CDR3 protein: CASSLGGLAGVQETQYF
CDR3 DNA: TGCGCCAGCAGCTTGGGGGGACTAGCGGGAGTCCAAGAGACCCAGTACTTC

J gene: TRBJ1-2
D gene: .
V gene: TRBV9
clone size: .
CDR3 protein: CASSVGSNLYGYTF
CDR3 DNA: TGTGCCAGCAGCGTAGGCAGTAACCTCTATGGCTACACCTTC

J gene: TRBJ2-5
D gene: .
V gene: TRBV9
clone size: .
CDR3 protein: CASSVAPRTQETQYF
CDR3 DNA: TGTGCCAGCAGCGTAGCCCCCCGGACCCAAGAGACCCAGTACTTC

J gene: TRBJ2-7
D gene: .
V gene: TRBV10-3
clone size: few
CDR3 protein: CATWTGTLSYEQYF
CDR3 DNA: TGTGCCACCTGGACCGGGACGCTCTCCTACGAGCAGTACTTC

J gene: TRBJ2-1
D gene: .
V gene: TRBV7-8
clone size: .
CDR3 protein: CASSLRWARPDEQFF
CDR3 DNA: TGTGCCAGCAGCTTAAGGTGGGCTAGACCCGATGAGCAGTTCTTC

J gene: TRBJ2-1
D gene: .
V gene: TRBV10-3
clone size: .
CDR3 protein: CAISESSAVAYNEQFF
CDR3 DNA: TGTGCCATCAGTGAGTCGAGTGCGGTAGCCTACAATGAGCAGTTCTTC

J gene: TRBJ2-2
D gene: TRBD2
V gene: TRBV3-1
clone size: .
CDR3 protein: CASSQGGGTGELFF
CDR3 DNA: TGTGCCAGCAGCCAAGGGGGGGGCACCGGGGAGCTGTTTTTT